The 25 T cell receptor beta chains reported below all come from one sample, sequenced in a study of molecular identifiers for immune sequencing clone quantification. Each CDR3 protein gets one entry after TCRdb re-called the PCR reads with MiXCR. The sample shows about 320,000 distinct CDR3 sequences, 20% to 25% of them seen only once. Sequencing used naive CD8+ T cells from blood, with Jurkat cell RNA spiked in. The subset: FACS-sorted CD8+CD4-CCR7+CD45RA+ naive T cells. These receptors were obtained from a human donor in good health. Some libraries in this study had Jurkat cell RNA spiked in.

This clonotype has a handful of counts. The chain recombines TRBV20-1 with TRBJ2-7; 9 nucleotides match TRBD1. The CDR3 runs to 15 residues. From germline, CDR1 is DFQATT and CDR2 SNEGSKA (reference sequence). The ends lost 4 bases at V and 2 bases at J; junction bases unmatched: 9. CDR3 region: CSAKSTGGVTYEQYF. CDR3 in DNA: TGCAGTGCTAAGTCGACAGGGGGGGTTACCTACGAGCAGTACTTC.

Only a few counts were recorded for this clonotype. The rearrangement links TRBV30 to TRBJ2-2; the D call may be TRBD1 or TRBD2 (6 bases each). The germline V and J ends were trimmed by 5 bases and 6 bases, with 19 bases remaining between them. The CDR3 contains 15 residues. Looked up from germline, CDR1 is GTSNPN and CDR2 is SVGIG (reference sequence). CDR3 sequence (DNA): TGTGCCTGGGGAACCCTGTGGGGGGCGGCCGGGGAGCTGTTTTTT. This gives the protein CAWGTLWGAAGELFF.

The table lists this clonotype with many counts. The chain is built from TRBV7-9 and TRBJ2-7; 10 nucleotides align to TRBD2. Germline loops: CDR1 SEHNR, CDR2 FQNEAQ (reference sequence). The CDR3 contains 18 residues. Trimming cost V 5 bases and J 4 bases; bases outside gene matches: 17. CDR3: CASSTPDRERGGRYEQYF. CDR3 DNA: TGTGCCAGCAGCACCCCCGATCGTGAGCGGGGGGGCCGGTACGAGCAGTACTTC.

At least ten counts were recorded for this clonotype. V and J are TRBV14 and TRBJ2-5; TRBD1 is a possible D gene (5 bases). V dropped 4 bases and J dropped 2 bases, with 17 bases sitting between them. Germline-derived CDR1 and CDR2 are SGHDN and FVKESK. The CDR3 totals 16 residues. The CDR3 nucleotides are TGTGCCAGCAGCCGGACACCGGGCCACCAACAAGAGACCCAGTACTTC. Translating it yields CASSRTPGHQQETQYF. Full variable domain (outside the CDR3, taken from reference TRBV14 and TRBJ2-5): EAGVTQFPSHSVIEKGQTVTLRCDPISGHDNLYWYRRVMGKEIKFLLHFVKESKQDESGMPNNRFLAERTGGTYSTLKVQPAELEDSGVYFCASSRTPGHQQETQYFGPGTRLLVL.

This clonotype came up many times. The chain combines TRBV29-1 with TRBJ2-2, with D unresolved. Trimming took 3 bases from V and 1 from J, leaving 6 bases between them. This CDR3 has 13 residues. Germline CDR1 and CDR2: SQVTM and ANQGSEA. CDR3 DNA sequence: TGCAGCGTTGACCCCAAGAACACCGGGGAGCTGTTTTTT. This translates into CSVDPKNTGELFF.

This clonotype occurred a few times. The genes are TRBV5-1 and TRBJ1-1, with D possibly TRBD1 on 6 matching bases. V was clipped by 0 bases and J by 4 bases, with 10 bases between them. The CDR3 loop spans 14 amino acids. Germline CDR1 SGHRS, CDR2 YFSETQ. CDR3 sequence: CASSLGSGATEAFF. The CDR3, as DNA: TGCGCCAGCAGCTTGGGATCGGGGGCCACTGAAGCTTTCTTT.

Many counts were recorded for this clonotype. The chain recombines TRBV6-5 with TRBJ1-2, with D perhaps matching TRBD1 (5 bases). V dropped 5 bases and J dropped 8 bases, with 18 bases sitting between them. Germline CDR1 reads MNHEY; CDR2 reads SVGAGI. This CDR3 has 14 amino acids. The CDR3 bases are TGTGCCAGCAGTCCCTACCGGGACGGAGGGGGCTACACCTTC. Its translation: CASSPYRDGGGYTF.

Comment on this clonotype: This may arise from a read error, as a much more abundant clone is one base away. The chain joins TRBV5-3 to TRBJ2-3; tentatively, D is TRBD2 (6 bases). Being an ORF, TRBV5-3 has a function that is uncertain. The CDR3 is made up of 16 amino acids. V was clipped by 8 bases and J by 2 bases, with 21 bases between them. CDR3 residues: CASSPALGLHTDTQYF. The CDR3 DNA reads TGTGCCAGCAGCCCGGCCCTGGGACTGCACACAGATACGCAGTATTTT.

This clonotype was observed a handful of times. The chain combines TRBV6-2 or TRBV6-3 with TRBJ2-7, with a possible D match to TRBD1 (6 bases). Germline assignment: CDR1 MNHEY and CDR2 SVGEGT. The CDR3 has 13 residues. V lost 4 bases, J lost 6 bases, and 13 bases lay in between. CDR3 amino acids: CASSFANRAEQYF. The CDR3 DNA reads TGTGCCAGCAGTTTCGCCAACAGGGCCGAGCAGTACTTC.

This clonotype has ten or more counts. CDR3 loop: CASSPSLGQNYEQYF. DNA of the CDR3: TGTGCCAGCAGTCCGTCCCTGGGACAGAACTACGAGCAGTACTTC. The V call is TRBV27, the J call TRBJ2-7, with TRBD1 matching over 7 bases. The CDR3 loop spans 15 amino acids. CDR1 and CDR2 (germline): MNHEY, SMNVEV (reference sequence). The J segment lost 3 bases and the V segment lost 5 bases, leaving 10 bases of the junction unmatched.

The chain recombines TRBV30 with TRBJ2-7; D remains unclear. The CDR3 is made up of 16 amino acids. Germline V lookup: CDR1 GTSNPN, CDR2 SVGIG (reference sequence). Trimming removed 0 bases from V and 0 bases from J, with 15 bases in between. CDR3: CAWSVGPARLSYEQYF. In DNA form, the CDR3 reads TGTGCCTGGAGTGTCGGACCGGCAAGACTCTCCTACGAGCAGTACTTC. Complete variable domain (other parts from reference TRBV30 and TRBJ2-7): SQTIHQWPATLVQPVGSPLSLECTVEGTSNPNLYWYRQAAGRGLQLLFYSVGIGQISSEVPQNLSASRPQDRQFILSSKKLLLSDSGFYLCAWSVGPARLSYEQYFGPGTRLTVT.

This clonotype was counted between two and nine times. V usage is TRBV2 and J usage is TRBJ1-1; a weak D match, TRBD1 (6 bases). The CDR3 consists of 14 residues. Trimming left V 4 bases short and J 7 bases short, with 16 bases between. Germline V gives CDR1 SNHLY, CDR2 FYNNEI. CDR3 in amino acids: CASSGDQQGNEAFF. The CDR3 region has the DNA TGTGCCAGCAGTGGTGATCAACAGGGAAATGAAGCTTTCTTT.

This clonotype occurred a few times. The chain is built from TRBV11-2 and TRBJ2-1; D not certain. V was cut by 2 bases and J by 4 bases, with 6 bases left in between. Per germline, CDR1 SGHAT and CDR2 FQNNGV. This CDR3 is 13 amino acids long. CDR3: CASSLPLYNEQFF. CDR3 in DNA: TGTGCCAGCAGCTTACCTTTGTACAATGAGCAGTTCTTC. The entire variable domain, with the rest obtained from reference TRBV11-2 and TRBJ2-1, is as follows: EAGVAQSPRYKIIEKRQSVAFWCNPISGHATLYWYQQILGQGPKLLIQFQNNGVVDDSQLPKDRFSAERLKGVDSTLKIQPAKLEDSAVYLCASSLPLYNEQFFGPGTRLTVL.

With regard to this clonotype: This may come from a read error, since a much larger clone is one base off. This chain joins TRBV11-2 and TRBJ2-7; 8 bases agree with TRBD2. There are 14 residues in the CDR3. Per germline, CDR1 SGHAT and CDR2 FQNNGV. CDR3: CASNWGRGAYKQYF. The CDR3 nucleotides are TGTGCCAGCAACTGGGGGCGGGGGGCCTACAAGCAGTACTTC.

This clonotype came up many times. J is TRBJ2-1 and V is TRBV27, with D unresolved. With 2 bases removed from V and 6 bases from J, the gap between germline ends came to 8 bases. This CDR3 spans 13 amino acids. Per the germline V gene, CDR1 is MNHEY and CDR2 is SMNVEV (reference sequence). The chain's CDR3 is CASSLGTINEQFF. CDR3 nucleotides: TGTGCCAGCAGTTTAGGAACCATCAATGAGCAGTTCTTC.

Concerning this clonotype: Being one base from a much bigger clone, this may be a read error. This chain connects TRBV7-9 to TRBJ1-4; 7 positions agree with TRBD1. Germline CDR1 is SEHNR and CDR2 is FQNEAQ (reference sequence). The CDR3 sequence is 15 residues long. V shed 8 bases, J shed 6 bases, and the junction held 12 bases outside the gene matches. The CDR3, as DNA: TGTGCCAGCGGGTTTTCAGGGGGGGCCGATGAAAAACTGTTTTTT. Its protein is CASGFSGGADEKLFF.

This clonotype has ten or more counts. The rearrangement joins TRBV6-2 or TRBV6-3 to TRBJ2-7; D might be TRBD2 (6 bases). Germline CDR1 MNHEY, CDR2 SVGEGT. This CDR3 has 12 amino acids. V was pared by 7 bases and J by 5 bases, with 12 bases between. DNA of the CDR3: TGTGCCAGCACCACACTAGCTCACGAGCAGTACTTC. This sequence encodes CASTTLAHEQYF.

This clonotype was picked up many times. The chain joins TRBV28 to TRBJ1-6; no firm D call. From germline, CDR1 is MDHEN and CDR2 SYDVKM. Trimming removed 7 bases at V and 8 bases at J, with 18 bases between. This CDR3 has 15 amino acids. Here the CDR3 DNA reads TGTGCCAGCACCATTTCTAGGTCTCCGTATTCACCCCTCCACTTT. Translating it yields CASTISRSPYSPLHF.

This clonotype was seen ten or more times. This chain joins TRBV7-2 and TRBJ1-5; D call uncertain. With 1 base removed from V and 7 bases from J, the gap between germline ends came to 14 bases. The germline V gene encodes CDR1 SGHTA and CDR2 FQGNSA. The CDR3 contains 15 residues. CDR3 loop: CASSLDGWGNQPQHF. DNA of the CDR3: TGTGCCAGCAGCTTAGATGGTTGGGGAAACCAGCCCCAGCATTTT. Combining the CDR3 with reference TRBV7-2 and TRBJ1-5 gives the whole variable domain GAGVSQSPSNKVTEKGKDVELRCDPISGHTALYWYRQSLGQGLEFLIYFQGNSAPDKSGLPSDRFSAERTGGSVSTLTIQRTQQEDSAVYLCASSLDGWGNQPQHFGDGTRLSIL.

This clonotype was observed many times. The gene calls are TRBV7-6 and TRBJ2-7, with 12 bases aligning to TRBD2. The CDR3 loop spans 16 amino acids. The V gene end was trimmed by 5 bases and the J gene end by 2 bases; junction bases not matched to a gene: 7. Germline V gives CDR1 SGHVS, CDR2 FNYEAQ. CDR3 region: CASSPTTSGGTYEQYF. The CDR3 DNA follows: TGTGCCAGCAGCCCAACGACTAGCGGGGGAACCTACGAGCAGTACTTC.

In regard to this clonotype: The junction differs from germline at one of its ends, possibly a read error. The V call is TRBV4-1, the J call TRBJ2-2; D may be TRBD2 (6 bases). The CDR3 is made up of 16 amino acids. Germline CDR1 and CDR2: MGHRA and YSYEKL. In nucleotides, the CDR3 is TGCGCCAGCAGCCTTACAAGCGGGCAGAACGCCGGGGAGCTGTTTTTT. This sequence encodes CASSLTSGQNAGELFF.

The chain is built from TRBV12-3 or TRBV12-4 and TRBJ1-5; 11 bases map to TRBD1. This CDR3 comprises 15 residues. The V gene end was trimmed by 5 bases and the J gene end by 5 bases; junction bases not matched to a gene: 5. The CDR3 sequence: CASSGQGARDQPQHF. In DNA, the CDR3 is TGTGCCAGCAGTGGACAGGGGGCCCGTGATCAGCCCCAGCATTTT.

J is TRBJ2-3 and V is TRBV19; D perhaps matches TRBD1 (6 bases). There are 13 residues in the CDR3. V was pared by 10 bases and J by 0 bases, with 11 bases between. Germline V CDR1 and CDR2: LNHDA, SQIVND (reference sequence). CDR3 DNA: TGTGCCACGGGGACAACTAGCACAGATACGCAGTATTTT. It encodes CATGTTSTDTQYF.

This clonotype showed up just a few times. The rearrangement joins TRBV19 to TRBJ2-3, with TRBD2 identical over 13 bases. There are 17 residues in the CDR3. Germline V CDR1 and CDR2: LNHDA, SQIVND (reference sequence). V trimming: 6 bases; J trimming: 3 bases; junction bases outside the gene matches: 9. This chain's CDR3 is CASSKLAGGPVTDTQYF. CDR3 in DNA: TGTGCCAGTAGCAAACTAGCGGGAGGGCCCGTGACAGATACGCAGTATTTT.

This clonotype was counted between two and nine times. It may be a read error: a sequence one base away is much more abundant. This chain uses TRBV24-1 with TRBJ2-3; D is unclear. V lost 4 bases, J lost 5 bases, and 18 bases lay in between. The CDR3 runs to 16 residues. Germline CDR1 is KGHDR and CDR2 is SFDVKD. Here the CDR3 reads CATSEDARSRIDTQYF. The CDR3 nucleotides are TGTGCCACCAGTGAGGATGCTAGGAGCCGCATAGATACGCAGTATTTT.